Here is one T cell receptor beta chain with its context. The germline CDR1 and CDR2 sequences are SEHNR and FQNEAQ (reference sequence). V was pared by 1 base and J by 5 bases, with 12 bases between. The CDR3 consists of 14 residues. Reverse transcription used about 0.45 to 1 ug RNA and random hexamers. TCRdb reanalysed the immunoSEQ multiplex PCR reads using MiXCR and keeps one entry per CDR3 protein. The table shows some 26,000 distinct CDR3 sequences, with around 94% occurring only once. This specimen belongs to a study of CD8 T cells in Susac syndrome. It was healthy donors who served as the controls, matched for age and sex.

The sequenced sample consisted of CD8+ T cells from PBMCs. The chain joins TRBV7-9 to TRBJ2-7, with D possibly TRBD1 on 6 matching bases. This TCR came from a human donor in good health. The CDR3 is CASSLGQGFDEQYF. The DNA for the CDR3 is TGTGCCAGCAGCTTAGGGCAGGGGTTTGACGAGCAGTACTTC.